Presented here are 25 T cell receptor beta chains from one specimen sequenced in a study of T-cell reconstitution after alpha-beta-depleted transplantation in children. TCRbeta library preparation incorporated unique molecular identifiers. TCRdb independently ran MiXCR on the PCR reads; one entry per CDR3 protein. The data show hundreds of thousands of distinct CDR3 sequences, 16% seen once. The sample in question was PBMCs, mostly from graft donor cells, obtained 360 days after TCRalphabeta/CD19-depleted stem cell transplant. All receptors come from a male patient under 18 who had a stem cell transplant for acute lymphoblastic leukemia, so the T cells may come from the graft donor.

This clonotype was counted at least ten times. The chain links TRBV20-1 to TRBJ2-6; the D gene is possibly TRBD1 (6 bases). Germline loops: CDR1 DFQATT, CDR2 SNEGSKA (reference sequence). V was cut by 2 bases and J by 2 bases, with 7 bases left in between. The CDR3 extends over 14 amino acids. In nucleotides, the CDR3 is TGCAGTGCTAGAAAGGGGGCTGGGGCCAACGTCCTGACTTTC. It encodes CSARKGAGANVLTF.

This clonotype was seen more than once but under ten times. This CDR3 reads CASSLRAGTSFNNEQFF. In DNA, the CDR3 is TGTGCCAGCAGCCTCCGGGCGGGGACTAGCTTCAACAATGAGCAGTTCTTC. The chain employs TRBV11-2 and TRBJ2-1, with TRBD2 matching 9 bases. The CDR3 runs to 17 residues. The ends lost 5 bases at V and 5 bases at J; junction bases unmatched: 13. CDR1 and CDR2 (germline): SGHAT, FQNNGV.

The chain is built from TRBV4-2 and TRBJ2-5, with 10 bases matching TRBD2. CDR1 and CDR2 from the germline V gene are LGHNA and YNFKEQ. V gave up 0 bases and J gave up 4 bases; unmatched junction bases: 11. The CDR3 length is 18 residues. The CDR3 is CASSQEGLAGGWGETQYF. For the CDR3, the DNA is TGTGCCAGCAGCCAAGAAGGTTTAGCGGGAGGTTGGGGAGAGACCCAGTACTTC.

This chain joins TRBV5-1 and TRBJ2-1, with TRBD1 identical over 12 bases. Germline trimming cut 0 bases from V and 8 bases from J; bases unmatched to any gene: 6. The germline CDR1 and CDR2 sequences are SGHRS and YFSETQ. This CDR3 contains 16 residues. The CDR3 nucleotides are TGCGCCAGCAGCTTGGAAATTGGGACAGGGGGCGATGAGCAGTTCTTC. This translates into CASSLEIGTGGDEQFF. Combining the CDR3 with reference TRBV5-1 and TRBJ2-1 gives the whole variable domain KAGVTQTPRYLIKTRGQQVTLSCSPISGHRSVSWYQQTPGQGLQFLFEYFSETQRNKGNFPGRFSGRQFSNSRSEMNVSTLELGDSALYLCASSLEIGTGGDEQFFGPGTRLTVL.

The chain uses TRBV4-1 and TRBJ1-1; tentative D call: TRBD1 (5 bases). CDR1 is MGHRA, CDR2 YSYEKL, per germline. V was cut by 3 bases and J by 0 bases, with 11 bases left in between. This CDR3 spans 15 amino acids. The CDR3 spells CASSQGRGMNTEAFF. CDR3 nucleotides: TGCGCCAGCAGCCAGGGTCGGGGCATGAACACTGAAGCTTTCTTT.

This clonotype has more than one count but fewer than ten. The chain is built from TRBV19 and TRBJ2-7; the D gene is possibly TRBD1 (6 bases). The CDR3 is made up of 14 amino acids. Germline-derived CDR1 and CDR2 are LNHDA and SQIVND (reference sequence). V was trimmed by 6 bases and J by 2 bases, leaving 14 bases between them. This CDR3 is CASRTSGVAYEQYF. The CDR3 bases are TGTGCCAGTAGAACCTCAGGGGTAGCCTACGAGCAGTACTTC.

V and J are TRBV29-1 and TRBJ2-7; TRBD2 agrees at 13 bases. V gave up 6 bases and J gave up 3 bases; unmatched junction bases: 11. The CDR3 runs to 16 residues. Germline CDR1 SQVTM, CDR2 ANQGSEA. CDR3 in amino acids: CSVDGLAGETYYEQYF. In nucleotides, the CDR3 is TGCAGCGTCGATGGACTAGCGGGAGAGACCTACTACGAGCAGTACTTC.

This clonotype has ten or more counts. The V and J genes are TRBV5-1 and TRBJ2-1, with TRBD1 matching 7 bases. The germline CDR1 and CDR2 sequences are SGHRS and YFSETQ. The CDR3 consists of 17 residues. The J segment lost 6 bases and the V segment lost 4 bases, leaving 16 bases of the junction unmatched. The CDR3 is CASSTQLDRDLFNEQFF. As DNA, the CDR3 is TGCGCCAGCAGCACGCAACTAGACAGGGATCTCTTCAATGAGCAGTTCTTC.

This clonotype was observed at least ten times. The junction does not match germline at one end; this may be a read error. The chain uses TRBV12-3 or TRBV12-4 and TRBJ2-7; a possible D gene is TRBD1 (5 bases). This CDR3 is 12 amino acids long. CDR3 sequence: CASSAERRGLFF. The CDR3, as DNA: TGTGCCAGCAGCGCCGAGAGAAGGGGCCTTTTCTTC.

This clonotype was seen repeatedly, ten times or more. J is TRBJ1-2 and V is TRBV10-3; 7 bases are a match to TRBD1. CDR3 length equals 15 residues. J was trimmed by 3 bases and V by 7 bases; bases with no gene match: 11. From germline, CDR1 is ENHRY and CDR2 SYGVKD. CDR3 amino acids: CAITRGAGAHYGYTF. In nucleotides, the CDR3 is TGTGCCATCACCAGGGGGGCAGGGGCTCACTATGGCTACACCTTC.

In its sample, this clonotype was seen a few times. J is TRBJ2-5 and V is TRBV28, with D uncertain. V was pared by 2 bases and J by 1 base, with 11 bases between. Germline assignment: CDR1 MDHEN and CDR2 SYDVKM. This CDR3 has 15 residues. CDR3: CASSLTEFPQETQYF. CDR3 nucleotides: TGTGCCAGCAGTTTAACGGAGTTCCCCCAAGAGACCCAGTACTTC. The full variable domain, with the rest looked up from reference TRBV28 and TRBJ2-5, is DVKVTQSSRYLVKRTGEKVFLECVQDMDHENMFWYRQDPGLGLRLIYFSYDVKMKEKGDIPEGYSVSREKKERFSLILESASTNQTSMYLCASSLTEFPQETQYFGPGTRLLVL.

This clonotype was seen repeatedly, ten times or more. The CDR3 loop reads CASSYSGPDLNEQFF. The DNA for the CDR3 is TGTGCCAGCAGCTACAGCGGTCCGGACCTCAATGAGCAGTTCTTC. The rearrangement uses TRBV3-1 and TRBJ2-1, with D possibly matching TRBD2 (5 bases). V was cut by 5 bases and J by 6 bases, with 17 bases left in between. This CDR3 is 15 amino acids long. The germline V gene has CDR1 LGHDT and CDR2 YNNKEL (reference sequence).

The chain employs TRBV10-1 and TRBJ2-5; 7 bases match TRBD1. Germline values: CDR1 WNHNN, CDR2 SYGVQD (reference sequence). This CDR3 region has 15 residues. V shed 6 bases and J 3 bases; nucleotides not matched to a gene: 10. The DNA of the CDR3 is TGCGCCAGCAGCTACAGGGGAGACAAGAAAGAGACCCAGTACTTC. Protein product: CASSYRGDKKETQYF.

This clonotype turned up a few times. The rearrangement uses TRBV5-8 and TRBJ2-7; D may be TRBD2 (6 bases). V lost 4 bases and J lost 0, with 14 bases in between. Per germline, CDR1 SGHTS and CDR2 YDEGEE. The CDR3 is 15 amino acids. CDR3 DNA: TGTGCCAGCAGCCGGGGAGCGGGCCACTCCTACGAGCAGTACTTC. Protein: CASSRGAGHSYEQYF.

This chain joins TRBV11-2 and TRBJ2-7, with a weak D call TRBD2 (6 bases). V lost 1 base, J lost 2 bases, and 12 bases lay in between. Germline assignment: CDR1 SGHAT and CDR2 FQNNGV. This CDR3 comprises 15 residues. The CDR3 here is CASSLVVGGTYEQYF. The CDR3 coding sequence is TGTGCCAGCAGCTTAGTTGTGGGAGGCACCTACGAGCAGTACTTC.

This clonotype has at least ten counts. This chain connects TRBV12-3 or TRBV12-4 to TRBJ2-5; the match to TRBD1 covers 7 bases. Losses at the gene ends were 7 bases for V and 5 bases for J; bases not matched to a gene: 13. CDR3 length: 15 amino acids. CDR3 sequence: CASTATGQLPETQYF. The CDR3, as DNA: TGTGCCAGCACCGCGACGGGACAGCTCCCGGAGACCCAGTACTTC.

The genes are TRBV2 and TRBJ1-3, with D unresolved. The CDR3 is made up of 15 amino acids. Germline V gives CDR1 SNHLY, CDR2 FYNNEI. V lost 6 bases, J lost 0 bases, and 12 bases lay in between. CDR3 sequence: CASSELVNSGNTIYF. The CDR3 DNA reads as TGTGCCAGCAGCGAACTGGTTAACTCTGGAAACACCATATATTTT. Combining the CDR3 with reference TRBV2 and TRBJ1-3 gives the whole variable domain EPEVTQTPSHQVTQMGQEVILRCVPISNHLYFYWYRQILGQKVEFLVSFYNNEISEKSEIFDDQFSVERPDGSNFTLKIRSTKLEDSAMYFCASSELVNSGNTIYFGEGSWLTVV.

This chain joins TRBV27 and TRBJ1-2, with a tentative D call TRBD1 (6 bases). This CDR3 is built from 15 residues. Trimming shortened V by 5 bases and J by 1 base, and 14 bases separated the two germline ends. In germline, CDR1 is MNHEY, CDR2 SMNVEV (reference sequence). As DNA, the CDR3 is TGTGCCAGCAGTCCAAACACAGGGTATAACTATGGCTACACCTTC. It translates to CASSPNTGYNYGYTF.

The DNA for the CDR3 is TGCGCCAGCAGCGGAAACTCCGGGACTAGCGGGGGAAATGAGCAGTTCTTC. This translates into CASSGNSGTSGGNEQFF. This chain connects TRBV5-1 to TRBJ2-1, with 14 positions matching TRBD2. The CDR3 is made up of 17 amino acids. The germline gives CDR1 SGHRS, CDR2 YFSETQ. J was trimmed by 7 bases and V by 4 bases; bases with no gene match: 10.

This clonotype has only a few counts. The rearrangement uses TRBV5-1 and TRBJ2-7; 11 bases fit TRBD2. This CDR3 is built from 15 residues. The J segment lost 4 bases and the V segment lost 4 bases, leaving 7 bases of the junction unmatched. Germline CDR1 SGHRS, CDR2 YFSETQ. CDR3 nucleotides: TGCGCCAGCAGCCCCGGGACTAGCGGAGGTTACGAGCAGTACTTC. This sequence encodes CASSPGTSGGYEQYF.

V and J are TRBV12-3 or TRBV12-4 and TRBJ2-7; 13 nucleotides align to TRBD2. The CDR3 extends over 15 amino acids. Trimming took 6 bases from V and 6 from J; bases not matched to a gene: 8. This chain's CDR3 is CASSGTSGMGPEQYF. The CDR3 DNA follows: TGTGCCAGCAGCGGGACTAGCGGGATGGGGCCCGAGCAGTACTTC.

This clonotype turned up a few times. The junction and the germline gene differ at one end; a read error may be behind it. The gene calls are TRBV20-1 and TRBJ2-1; D is undetermined. The CDR3 loop spans 10 amino acids. From germline, CDR1 is DFQATT and CDR2 SNEGSKA (reference sequence). The CDR3 nucleotides read TGCAGTGCTAGAGGTATCCACTTGGTCTTC. Encoded protein: CSARGIHLVF.

The V call is TRBV15, the J call TRBJ2-5, with D perhaps matching TRBD1 or TRBD2 (5 bases each). The CDR3 has 14 residues. Germline CDR1 LNHNV, CDR2 YYDKDF (reference sequence). V dropped 2 bases and J dropped 3 bases, with 10 bases sitting between them. The CDR3 protein is CATSRRRGEETQYF. The CDR3 DNA sequence: TGTGCCACCAGCAGAAGGAGAGGGGAAGAGACCCAGTACTTC.

This clonotype has only a few counts. The CDR3 DNA is TGCAGTGCTAGAAGGGCAGGGGTTGTCAATCAGCCCCAGCATTTT. Translating gives CSARRAGVVNQPQHF. The chain uses TRBV20-1 and TRBJ1-5; D perhaps matches TRBD1 (6 bases). V gave up 2 bases and J gave up 3 bases, with 14 bases separating them. Germline CDR1 and CDR2: DFQATT and SNEGSKA (reference sequence). The CDR3 sequence is 15 residues long.

The V call is TRBV5-6, the J call TRBJ2-3; D possibly corresponds to TRBD1 (5 bases). CDR1 is SGHDT and CDR2 is YYEEEE in the germline V gene. CDR3 length equals 17 residues. Trimming took off 0 bases at V and 6 bases at J, with 20 bases between the two ends. This CDR3 reads CASSLAGSTLRTDTQYF. The CDR3 DNA reads TGTGCCAGCAGCTTGGCAGGGTCTACTCTTCGGACGGATACGCAGTATTTT.